A selection of T cell receptor beta chains follows, all from one sample in a study of CD8+CD57+ T cells in acquired aplastic anemia. One entry per CDR3 protein, called by TCRdb with MiXCR from the reads. This sample yields roughly 300,000 distinct CDR3 sequences, of which roughly 50% are seen a single time; approximately 8.2% belongs to the top ten. The material sequenced was sorted CD4+, CD8+, or CD8+CD57+ T cells (not recorded which) from PBMCs. Every receptor here comes from a human donor with severe aplastic anemia or a healthy control (not recorded which). The CDR3 runs from the conserved cysteine through the conserved F or W. The order of the fields is clone size, V gene, D gene, J gene, CDR3 DNA, CDR3 protein. A D gene is named only where the DNA matches it firmly. Clone size is given for some rows only: seen once, a few or many times, or a class if the clone is expanded.

size: -
V: TRBV20-1
D: -
J: TRBJ1-3
DNA: TGCAGTGCTAGATGGCTCCAGCTGGGGAACACCATATATTTT
CDR3: CSARWLQLGNTIYF

size: -
V: TRBV24-1
D: TRBD1
J: TRBJ2-3
DNA: TGTGCCACCAGTGATCGACAGGGGCCCACAGATACGCAGTATTTT
CDR3: CATSDRQGPTDTQYF

size: many
V: TRBV6-6
D: -
J: TRBJ1-3
DNA: TGTGCCAGCAGTTACTCGATAACAGATGCTGGAAACACCATATATTTT
CDR3: CASSYSITDAGNTIYF

size: -
V: TRBV6-6
D: -
J: TRBJ1-2
DNA: TGTGCCAGCAGTTACTCAAGGGTTAACTATGGCTACACCTTC
CDR3: CASSYSRVNYGYTF

size: -
V: TRBV7-9
D: -
J: TRBJ1-2
DNA: TGTGCCAGCAGCAACGACCCCGCACTCTATGGCTACACCTTC
CDR3: CASSNDPALYGYTF

size: few
V: TRBV10-3
D: -
J: TRBJ1-1
DNA: TGTGCCATCAGTAAACAGACGAACACTGAAGCTTTCTTT
CDR3: CAISKQTNTEAFF

size: -
V: TRBV19
D: -
J: TRBJ2-3
DNA: TGTGCCAGTAGTGTATTTGGTGGGGGGGCTTCAGATACGCAGTATTTT
CDR3: CASSVFGGGASDTQYF

size: many
V: TRBV10-1
D: -
J: TRBJ1-3
DNA: TGCGCCAGCAGAAAAAACACACCCGGGACCGATCCAAACACCATATATTTT
CDR3: CASRKNTPGTDPNTIYF

size: -
V: TRBV6-1
D: -
J: TRBJ2-6
DNA: TGTGCCAGCAAACTCGCTGGGGCCAACGTCCTGACTTTC
CDR3: CASKLAGANVLTF

size: once
V: TRBV4-3
D: -
J: TRBJ1-1
DNA: TGCGCCAGCAGCCAACAGGGGAGGCTCGACACTGAAGCTCTCTTT
CDR3: CASSQQGRLDTEALF

size: few
V: TRBV19
D: -
J: TRBJ1-1
DNA: TGTGCCAGTAGTGTCCTGAACACTGAAGCTTTCTTT
CDR3: CASSVLNTEAFF

size: many
V: TRBV19
D: TRBD1
J: TRBJ1-1
DNA: TGTGCCAGTAGGCCAGGGGGCGCGCGTGAGAACACTGAAGCTTTCTTT
CDR3: CASRPGGARENTEAFF

size: -
V: TRBV19
D: -
J: TRBJ1-1
DNA: TGTGCCAGCCAATTAGGGAACACTGAAGCTTTCTTT
CDR3: CASQLGNTEAFF

size: -
V: TRBV5-6
D: -
J: TRBJ1-5
DNA: TGTGCCAGCAGCTTGGTGGCAGATTATAGCAATCAGCCCCAGCATTTT
CDR3: CASSLVADYSNQPQHF

size: few
V: TRBV24-1
D: -
J: TRBJ1-2
DNA: TGTGCCACCAGTGATTTCAGGGTTGGCTACACCTTC
CDR3: CATSDFRVGYTF

size: -
V: TRBV20-1
D: TRBD2
J: TRBJ2-3
DNA: TGCAGTGCTAGAGATCCTAGCGGGAGCTCCACAGATACGCAGTATTTT
CDR3: CSARDPSGSSTDTQYF

size: -
V: TRBV7-9
D: -
J: TRBJ1-6
DNA: TGTGCCAGCAGCTTAAGGTTTGATTCACCCCTCCACTTT
CDR3: CASSLRFDSPLHF

size: -
V: TRBV19
D: -
J: TRBJ1-2
DNA: TGTGCCAGTAGCAAGCAGGAGCCCTCCTCGCGCTACACCTTC
CDR3: CASSKQEPSSRYTF

size: -
V: TRBV5-1
D: TRBD1
J: TRBJ2-2
DNA: TGCGCCAGCAGCTTGGACGGGACAGGGAACCGGGAGCTGTTTTTT
CDR3: CASSLDGTGNRELFF

size: many
V: TRBV15
D: -
J: TRBJ2-7
DNA: TGTGCCACCAGCAGTCTCACGGACGCTCAAAGGGGCTACGAGCAGTACTTC
CDR3: CATSSLTDAQRGYEQYF

size: few
V: TRBV24-1
D: -
J: TRBJ2-1
DNA: TGTGCCACCAGCGAAGACCCTCCGGGGAACAATGAGCAGTTCTTC
CDR3: CATSEDPPGNNEQFF

size: few
V: TRBV5-1
D: -
J: TRBJ1-2
DNA: TGCGCCAGCAGGATCGCAGAGAACTATGGCTACGCCTTC
CDR3: CASRIAENYGYAF

size: once
V: TRBV19
D: -
J: TRBJ1-6
DNA: TGTGCCAGTAGTACATCCTTGGGGACCTATAATTCACCCCTCCACTTT
CDR3: CASSTSLGTYNSPLHF

size: few
V: TRBV28
D: TRBD1
J: TRBJ1-2
DNA: TGTGCCAGCAGTTGGGACAGGGTAAGAGGCTACACCTTC
CDR3: CASSWDRVRGYTF

size: -
V: TRBV19
D: -
J: TRBJ1-6
DNA: TGTGCCAGTAGCGATTATAATTCACCCCTCCACTTT
CDR3: CASSDYNSPLHF